The clone carrying this T cell receptor (beta chain) was detected ten times or more. This entry is derived from a study of molecular identifiers for immune sequencing clone quantification. TCRdb reprocessed the PCR reads with MiXCR, giving one entry per CDR3 protein. The data show about 500,000 distinct CDR3 sequences, with about 22% seen just once and 0.7% to 0.95% held by the top ten. The sample comprised naive CD8+ T cells from blood, with Jurkat cell RNA spiked in. Regarding subset: FACS-sorted CD8+CD4-CCR7+CD45RA+ naive T cells. This TCR derives from a human donor in good health. Some libraries in this study had Jurkat cell RNA spiked in.

The CDR3 reads CASSPLGDYSYEQYF. The CDR3 nucleotides read TGTGCCAGCAGCCCACTGGGGGACTACTCCTACGAGCAGTACTTC. This chain uses TRBV27 with TRBJ2-7; 7 bases map to TRBD2. Losses at the gene ends were 6 bases for V and 0 bases for J; bases not matched to a gene: 8. The CDR3 totals 15 residues. Per germline, CDR1 MNHEY and CDR2 SMNVEV (reference sequence).